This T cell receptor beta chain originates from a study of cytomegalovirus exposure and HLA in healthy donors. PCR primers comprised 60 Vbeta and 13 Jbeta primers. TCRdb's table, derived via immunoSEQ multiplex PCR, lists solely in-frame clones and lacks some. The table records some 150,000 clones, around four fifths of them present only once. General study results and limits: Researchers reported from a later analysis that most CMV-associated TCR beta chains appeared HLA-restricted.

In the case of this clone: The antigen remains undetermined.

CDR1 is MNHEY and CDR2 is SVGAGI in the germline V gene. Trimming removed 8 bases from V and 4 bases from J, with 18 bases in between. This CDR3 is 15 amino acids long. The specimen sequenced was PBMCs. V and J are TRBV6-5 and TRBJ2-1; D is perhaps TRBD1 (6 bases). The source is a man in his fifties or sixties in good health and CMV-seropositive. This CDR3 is CASRLGQGIYNEQFF. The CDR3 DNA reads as TGTGCCAGCCGCCTAGGGCAGGGGATTTACAATGAGCAGTTCTTC.